This TCR beta chain was found in a study of shared clonotypes between healthy human individuals (dated by TCRdb to about 2020). Study-level background: Three men and a couple of women, aged 18 to 49 years, made up the cohort. Per donor, leukapheresis produced somewhere between about 0.9 and 10 billion PBMCs. To increase sequencing depth and limit assay-specific biases, TCR repertoire library preparation and sequencing were carried out by different laboratories using diverse techniques. Blood TCR repertoires of five healthy adults were deeply sequenced to estimate repertoire size and the extent of clonotype sharing between individuals. Per donor, three plates each were used for CD4 naive and CD4 memory, two for CD8 naive, and one for CD8 memory.

Using the deep immunoSEQ assay, TCR CDR3 regions were amplified from genomic DNA by multiplex PCR. Genomic DNA extracted from each cell subset was distributed evenly over all wells of several immunoSEQ 96-well plates, and each plate served as one replicate. Each replicate PCR for sorted subsets received 200 ng genomic DNA, equal to roughly 33,000 T cell genomes. The purified libraries were quantified using a Qubit 3.0 fluorometer, sized with a Bioanalyzer 2100, and then quantified again using the KAPA Library Quantification kit. Every immunoSEQ 96-well plate was sequenced on a separate single-read 150-cycle Illumina NextSeq 550 flow cell. Under the source paper's analysis protocol: Because the immunoSEQ output held only junctional sequences and lacked quality scores, the filtering could not match the filtering applied to full-length reads. Sequences were annotated with PyIR, a Python wrapper for IgBLAST v1.9, using IMGT germline references to assign V/J genes and CDR3. Any read was removed if the V/J assignment was weak (E-value above 1e-6), the CDR3 was missing, or the read contained stop codons, out-of-frame junctions, or ambiguous translated residues. V3J clonotypes were defined by identical inferred V gene, J gene, and CDR3 amino acid sequence. To compute the percentage overlap between repertoires, the number of shared unique clonotypes was divided by the size of the smaller repertoire. Three approaches were used to assess repertoire richness: RTK rarefaction, the Chao1 estimator, and Recon v2.1 estimates of unobserved clonotypes. Generation probabilities for all TCRbeta clonotypes obtained by the gDNA method from four donors were computed using OLGA. TCRdb's version of the immuneACCESS table is confined to in-frame rearrangements and falls short of the full clone set. An unresolved V gene accounts for under half of the shortfall where checked; the remainder is of unknown origin. That table gives V, J and clone size, and the DNA gave D and trimming. The sample yields hundreds of thousands of clones; 72% were counted once. The biggest ten clones account for approximately 1.8% of the sample.

From the germline V gene, CDR1 is SGHRS and CDR2 is YFSETQ. V is trimmed back by 6 bases and J by 5 bases, and the junction contains 19 bases that no gene match accounts for. The CDR3 runs 17 residues from the cysteine to the phenylalanine. Just the 51-base CDR3 DNA is kept, in frame starting at base 1. Results the study describes overall, beyond this receptor: Larger estimated clonotype richness was generally found for naive subsets than for memory subsets. Compared with non-shared clonotypes, clonotypes shared by all four sorted-subset donors had higher generation probabilities. Only blood was sampled, and tissue TCR repertoires likely differ from those in blood. Based on pairwise subsampling, the degree of clonotype sharing among donors was expected to be affected by sequencing depth. Because the study included only a small number of donors, the genetic and exposure-history diversity represented was limited. Across several donors, roughly 5.1% of naive CD4, approximately 3.6% of naive CD8, under 2.5% of memory CD4, and 0.4% of memory CD8 clonotypes were shared. Even with the large sequencing depth, rarefaction of the sorted-subset datasets indicated that sequencing was incomplete.

Donors were healthy HIV-negative adults with no recently reported acute infections or vaccinations. Every donor was a Caucasian adult living in Nashville, Tennessee, USA. Magnetic negative selection was used to enrich CD4+ T cells, after which naive cells were positively selected on CD45RA and the negative fraction became the memory subset. After blood collection by leukapheresis, PBMCs were isolated using Ficoll-Histopaque density gradient centrifugation and then cryopreserved in the vapor phase of liquid nitrogen. Analytical flow cytometry was used to check the purity and quantity of each magnetically sorted T cell population. Genomic DNA was isolated from every sorted fraction and measured by UV absorbance on a Nanodrop 2000c. Only a few counts were recorded for this clone. The antigen it binds to is not known. There are no base qualities to consult, and no much larger clone falls within one base.

The sequencing sample was made of memory CD4+ T cells sorted from blood. Interpreted using the paper, the cell subset or site label stands for: CD45RA-negative fraction. The source is a woman in her thirties in good health. The V and J segments used are TRBV5-1 and TRBJ2-7, with TRBD1 identical over 8 junction bases. Here the CDR3 is given as CASKPRLTGVGVDEQYF. The nucleotide sequence is given as TGCGCCAGCAAGCCTCGTCTGACAGGGGTAGGGGTTGACGAGCAGTACTTC.